This passage covers 24 T cell receptor beta chains from one sample sequenced in a study of T cell clonotyping in hematopoietic cell transplantation. Here immunoSEQ multiplex PCR was the method, and the copy in TCRdb shows in-frame clones only, minus some. The table lists approximately 70,000 clones, 94% of them singletons. Input material: peripheral blood mononuclear cells. The receptors originated from a man in his forties or fifties in good health. Some clones in this sample may be carry-over from other donors' samples.

The chain is built from TRBV6-1 and TRBJ1-2; no clear D gene. V was clipped by 2 bases and J by 5 bases, with 15 bases between them. Per germline, CDR1 MNHNS and CDR2 SASEGT. The CDR3 runs 15 residues. CDR3 DNA sequence: TGTGCCAGCAGTGAACCAGGCGGCCCAGATTATGGCTACACCTTC. Translation gives CASSEPGGPDYGYTF.

The sample holds one count of this clone. CDR3 residues: CASSPLVERNYNEQFF. The CDR3 nucleotides read TGTGCCAGCAGCCCCCTTGTGGAGAGAAACTACAATGAGCAGTTCTTC. The chain combines TRBV14 with TRBJ2-1, with D unresolved. V was clipped by 4 bases and J by 3 bases, with 16 bases between them. CDR3 length equals 16 residues. Per germline, CDR1 SGHDN and CDR2 FVKESK.

The V gene is TRBV28, the J gene TRBJ2-1; D perhaps matches TRBD1 (6 bases). The germline V gene encodes CDR1 MDHEN and CDR2 SYDVKM. The CDR3 spans 15 residues. The germline V and J ends were trimmed by 5 bases and 2 bases, with 13 bases remaining between them. For the CDR3, the DNA is TGTGCCAGCAGTATAGTGCACAGGGCCTACAATGAGCAGTTCTTC. Amino acids: CASSIVHRAYNEQFF.

The chain uses TRBV30 and TRBJ2-3, with TRBD2 matching over 12 bases. The CDR3 loop spans 16 amino acids. Germline CDR1 and CDR2: GTSNPN and SVGIG (reference sequence). V was clipped by 0 bases and J by 5 bases; unmatched bases: 6. The DNA of the CDR3 is TGTGCCTGGAGTGTTTTGACTAGCGGGAGTGGAGATACGCAGTATTTT. Protein: CAWSVLTSGSGDTQYF.

V and J are TRBV2 and TRBJ2-6; a possible D gene is TRBD2 (5 bases). CDR1 and CDR2 from the germline V gene are SNHLY and FYNNEI. The CDR3 contains 15 residues. The ends were cut back, 2 bases at V and 4 bases at J, with 9 bases in the middle. CDR3 residues: CASSERETGANVLTF. The DNA for the CDR3 is TGTGCCAGCAGTGAAAGGGAGACCGGGGCCAACGTCCTGACTTTC.

The chain carries TRBV7-9 and TRBJ2-7, with 7 bases aligning to TRBD1. Germline V gene lookup returns CDR1 SEHNR and CDR2 FQNEAQ (reference sequence). The length of the CDR3 is 14 residues. V lost 1 base, J lost 6 bases, and 6 bases stayed unmatched. The DNA for the CDR3 is TGTGCCAGCAGCTTAGGACAGGGAAGATCCGAGCAGTACTTC. It encodes CASSLGQGRSEQYF.

This clone is a singleton in its sample. The chain recombines TRBV19 with TRBJ1-4; D is undetermined. V was trimmed by 5 bases and J by 8 bases, leaving 6 bases between them. The length of the CDR3 is 11 residues. Germline-derived CDR1 and CDR2 are LNHDA and SQIVND (reference sequence). The CDR3 nucleotides are TGTGCCAGTAGTGTTGGGGAAAAACTGTTTTTT. The encoded protein is CASSVGEKLFF.

The chain recombines TRBV5-1 with TRBJ2-7; 11 bases are a match to TRBD1. The CDR3 length is 14 residues. V trimming: 4 bases; J trimming: 6 bases; junction bases outside the gene matches: 6. The V gene's germline CDR1 is SGHRS and CDR2 YFSETQ. The CDR3 nucleotides read TGCGCCAGCAGCCCGGACAGGGGGCGGGTCGAGCAGTACTTC. This codes for CASSPDRGRVEQYF.

The V call is TRBV19, the J call TRBJ1-5; 9 nucleotides agree with TRBD1. CDR3 length: 13 residues. Germline CDR1 LNHDA, CDR2 SQIVND (reference sequence). Germline trimming cut 9 bases from V and 5 bases from J; bases unmatched to any gene: 5. The CDR3 region is CASKGQGDQPQHF. CDR3 DNA: TGTGCCAGCAAGGGACAGGGCGATCAGCCCCAGCATTTT.

The gene calls are TRBV2 and TRBJ2-2, with 8 nucleotides matching TRBD1. The germline CDR1 and CDR2 sequences are SNHLY and FYNNEI. Trimming cost V 6 bases and J 4 bases; bases outside gene matches: 7. The CDR3 extends over 15 amino acids. CDR3 in amino acids: CASREQGVGTGELFF. The CDR3, as DNA: TGTGCCAGCAGGGAACAGGGGGTGGGCACCGGGGAGCTGTTTTTT. Supplemented by reference TRBV2 and TRBJ2-2, the full variable domain reads EPEVTQTPSHQVTQMGQEVILRCVPISNHLYFYWYRQILGQKVEFLVSFYNNEISEKSEIFDDQFSVERPDGSNFTLKIRSTKLEDSAMYFCASREQGVGTGELFFGEGSRLTVL.

The chain recombines TRBV5-1 with TRBJ2-7; D ambiguous. CDR1 and CDR2 (germline): SGHRS, YFSETQ. This CDR3 region has 13 residues. The V and J ends lost 0 bases and 2 bases respectively, with 6 bases between them. CDR3 DNA sequence: TGCGCCAGCAGCTTGGACGTTCCCTACGAGCAGTACTTC. It is translated as CASSLDVPYEQYF.

The J gene is TRBJ2-7, the V gene TRBV28; possibly TRBD2 for D (5 bases). The germline V gene encodes CDR1 MDHEN and CDR2 SYDVKM. This CDR3 is 15 amino acids long. Trimming left V 8 bases short and J 2 bases short, with 19 bases between. CDR3 DNA: TGTGCCAGCCGACAATCCATCGGGATAGCCTACGAGCAGTACTTC. Translation gives CASRQSIGIAYEQYF. Combining the CDR3 with reference TRBV28 and TRBJ2-7 gives the whole variable domain DVKVTQSSRYLVKRTGEKVFLECVQDMDHENMFWYRQDPGLGLRLIYFSYDVKMKEKGDIPEGYSVSREKKERFSLILESASTNQTSMYLCASRQSIGIAYEQYFGPGTRLTVT.

DNA for the CDR3: TGTGCCAGCAGCTTAGTGGGGGGACAGTATTCCTACGAGCAGTACTTC. Amino acid sequence: CASSLVGGQYSYEQYF. The chain carries TRBV7-9 and TRBJ2-7; tentative D call: TRBD1 (7 bases). CDR1 and CDR2 (germline): SEHNR, FQNEAQ (reference sequence). Trimming removed 1 base from V and 1 base from J, with 14 bases in between. The CDR3 is 16 residues long. Based on the CDR3 plus reference TRBV7-9 and TRBJ2-7, the full variable domain is DTGVSQNPRHKITKRGQNVTFRCDPISEHNRLYWYRQTLGQGPEFLTYFQNEAQLEKSRLLSDRFSAERPKGSFSTLEIQRTEQGDSAMYLCASSLVGGQYSYEQYFGPGTRLTVT.

The rearrangement uses TRBV28 and TRBJ1-5; D remains unclear. The V end lost 8 bases, the J end lost 6 bases, and 11 bases lay between the germline ends. Looked up from germline, CDR1 is MDHEN and CDR2 is SYDVKM. CDR3 length: 12 amino acids. The CDR3 sequence is CASSPQVQPQHF. The CDR3 DNA is TGTGCCAGCTCACCCCAGGTTCAGCCCCAGCATTTT.

V is TRBV19 and J is TRBJ2-5; D tentatively reads TRBD1 or TRBD2 (5 bases each). CDR1 and CDR2 (germline): LNHDA, SQIVND (reference sequence). This CDR3 is built from 15 residues. Trimming took 2 bases from V and 5 from J, leaving 15 bases between them. This CDR3 is CASSIIQGDLETQYF. The CDR3 coding sequence is TGTGCCAGTAGTATAATTCAGGGAGATTTGGAGACCCAGTACTTC. The variable domain in full, completed from reference TRBV19 and TRBJ2-5, reads DGGITQSPKYLFRKEGQNVTLSCEQNLNHDAMYWYRQDPGQGLRLIYYSQIVNDFQKGDIAEGYSVSREKKESFPLTVTSAQKNPTAFYLCASSIIQGDLETQYFGPGTRLLVL.

This clone appeared a single time. The rearrangement joins TRBV4-3 to TRBJ2-7; either TRBD1 or TRBD2 may fit D (5 bases each). The CDR3 is made up of 16 amino acids. Trimming shortened V by 5 bases and J by 0 bases, and 17 bases separated the two germline ends. The germline CDR1 and CDR2 sequences are LGHNA and YSLEER. CDR3 loop: CASSANPGPSSYEQYF. In DNA, the CDR3 is TGCGCCAGCAGCGCCAATCCGGGACCGAGCTCCTACGAGCAGTACTTC.

The gene calls are TRBV19 and TRBJ1-5; TRBD1 might be the D (5 bases). CDR3 length: 15 residues. V lost 5 bases, J lost 13 bases, and 24 bases lay in between. The germline V gene has CDR1 LNHDA and CDR2 SQIVND (reference sequence). This chain's CDR3 is CASSPPATGFGPQHF. In DNA, the CDR3 is TGTGCCAGTAGTCCCCCGGCAACAGGATTCGGGCCTCAGCATTTT.

J is TRBJ1-2 and V is TRBV9; 9 bases align to TRBD1. Germline V gives CDR1 SGDLS, CDR2 YYNGEE. The CDR3 runs to 15 residues. J was trimmed by 4 bases and V by 0 bases; bases with no gene match: 4. For the CDR3, the DNA is TGTGCCAGCAGCGTAGGACAGGGGGTTACCTATGGCTACACCTTC. This encodes CASSVGQGVTYGYTF.

The chain combines TRBV5-1 with TRBJ2-5; 8 nucleotides line up with TRBD2. Unmatched junction bases numbered 6, after V lost 3 bases and J lost 5 bases. The CDR3 extends over 14 amino acids. Looked up from germline, CDR1 is SGHRS and CDR2 is YFSETQ. The CDR3 spells CASSYSGGGETQYF. The CDR3 DNA is TGCGCCAGCAGCTACAGCGGGGGAGGTGAGACCCAGTACTTC.

The chain is built from TRBV5-6 and TRBJ1-1; the match to TRBD1 covers 7 bases. The CDR3 runs 15 residues. J gave up 2 bases and V 4 bases, and 8 bases lay outside the gene matches. CDR1 and CDR2 (germline): SGHDT, YYEEEE. DNA for the CDR3: TGTGCCAGCAGCGCGTGGGACAGACCTAACACTGAAGCTTTCTTT. Translation gives CASSAWDRPNTEAFF.

The chain recombines TRBV6-6 with TRBJ1-6; 7 nucleotides align to TRBD1. Germline assignment: CDR1 MNHNY and CDR2 SVGAGI (reference sequence). This CDR3 contains 15 residues. J lost 0 bases, V lost 11 bases, and 7 bases had no gene match. The CDR3 loop is CAGRQGSSYNSPLHF. The CDR3 DNA is TGTGCCGGAAGACAGGGATCCTCCTATAATTCACCCCTCCACTTT.

The chain is built from TRBV6-5 and TRBJ1-6; 10 bases map to TRBD1. Germline V lookup: CDR1 MNHEY, CDR2 SVGAGI. This CDR3 has 14 residues. Trimming took 2 bases from V and 10 from J; bases not matched to a gene: 2. CDR3 loop: CASSYGTGVSPLHF. The CDR3 region has the DNA TGTGCCAGCAGTTACGGGACAGGGGTATCACCCCTCCACTTT.

The chain combines TRBV25-1 with TRBJ2-3, with 14 bases lining up with TRBD2. CDR3 length: 17 residues. The germline V gene encodes CDR1 MGHDK and CDR2 SYGVNS. V lost 2 bases to trimming and J lost 5 bases; unmatched junction nucleotides: 6. CDR3 sequence reads: CASSEAKGLAGGDTQYF. CDR3 coding DNA: TGTGCCAGCAGTGAAGCAAAAGGACTAGCGGGAGGAGATACGCAGTATTTT.

This clone showed up just once. The junction departs from the called germline gene at one end, perhaps through a read error. The chain has TRBV7-7 and TRBJ1-3; 7 nucleotides match TRBD1. In germline, CDR1 is SSHAT, CDR2 FNYEAQ (reference sequence). The CDR3 spans 15 residues. CDR3 sequence: CASSRDRSSGNTIYF. The CDR3 DNA sequence: TGTGCTAGCAGCCGGGACAGAAGCTCTGGAAACACCATATATTTT.